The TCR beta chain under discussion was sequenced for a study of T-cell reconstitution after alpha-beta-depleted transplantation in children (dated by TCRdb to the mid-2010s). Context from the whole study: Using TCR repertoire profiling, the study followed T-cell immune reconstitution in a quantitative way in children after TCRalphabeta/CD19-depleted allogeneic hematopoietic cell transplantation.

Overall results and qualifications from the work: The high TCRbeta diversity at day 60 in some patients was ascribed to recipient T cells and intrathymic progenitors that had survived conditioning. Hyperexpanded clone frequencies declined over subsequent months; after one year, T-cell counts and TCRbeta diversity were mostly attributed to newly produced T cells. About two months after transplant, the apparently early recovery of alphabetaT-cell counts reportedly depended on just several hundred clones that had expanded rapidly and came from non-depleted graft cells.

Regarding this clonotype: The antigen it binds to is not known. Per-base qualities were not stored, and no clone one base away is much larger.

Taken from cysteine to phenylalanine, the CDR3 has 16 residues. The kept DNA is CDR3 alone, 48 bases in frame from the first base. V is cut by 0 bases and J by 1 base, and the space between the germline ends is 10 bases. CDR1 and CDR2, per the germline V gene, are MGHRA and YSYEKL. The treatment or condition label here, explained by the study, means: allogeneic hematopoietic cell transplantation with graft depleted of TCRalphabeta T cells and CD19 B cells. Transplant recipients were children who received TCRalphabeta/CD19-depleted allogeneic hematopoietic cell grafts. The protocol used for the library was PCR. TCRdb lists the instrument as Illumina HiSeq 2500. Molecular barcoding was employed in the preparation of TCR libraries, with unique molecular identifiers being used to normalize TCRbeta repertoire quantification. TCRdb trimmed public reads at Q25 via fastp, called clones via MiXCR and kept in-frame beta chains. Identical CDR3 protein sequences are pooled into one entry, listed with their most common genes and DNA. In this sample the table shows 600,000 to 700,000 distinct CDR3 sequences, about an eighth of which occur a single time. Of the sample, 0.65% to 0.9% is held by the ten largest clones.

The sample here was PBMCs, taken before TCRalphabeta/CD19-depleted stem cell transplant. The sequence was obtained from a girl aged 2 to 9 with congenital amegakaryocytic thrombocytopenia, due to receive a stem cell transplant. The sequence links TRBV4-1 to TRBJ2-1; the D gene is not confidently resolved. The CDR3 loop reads CASSQDSSDSYNEQFF. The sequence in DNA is TGCGCCAGCAGCCAAGACTCGTCAGATTCCTACAATGAGCAGTTCTTC.